These T cell receptor beta chains were read from a single sample in a study of T-cell memory formation after mild COVID-19. TCRdb re-called the 5' RACE reads with MiXCR, one entry per CDR3 protein. In the table there are roughly 190,000 distinct CDR3 sequences, 15% to 20% of which are singletons. The sample consisted of PBMCs or a T cell subset sorted from them (not recorded which). The origin of the receptors is an adult woman who had mild COVID-19 (a few samples of this study predate the infection). Cell type and time point are not known. Each CDR3 is given with its conserved first and last residue. Fields, in order: D gene, V gene, clone size, J gene, CDR3 DNA, CDR3 protein. The D gene is left open where the match is weak. Part of the rows lack a size; the others show once, few, many or a class for expanded clones.

>NA|TRBV19|NA|TRBJ2-2
TGTGCCAGTAGTTTCAACGACAGGAACACCGGGGAGCTGTTTTTT
CASSFNDRNTGELFF
>TRBD2|TRBV6-5|few|TRBJ2-3
TGTGCCAGCAGTTACGCTGGGCGGGGGGCCAGAGCAGATACGCAGTATTTT
CASSYAGRGARADTQYF
>TRBD2|TRBV7-2|NA|TRBJ2-7
TGTGCCAGCAGCTTAGCGGGTCGGCTAGCGGGAAACGAGCAGTACTTC
CASSLAGRLAGNEQYF
>TRBD1|TRBV6-1|NA|TRBJ1-1
TGTGCCACCCTCGGACAGGTCCATGAAGCTTTCTTT
CATLGQVHEAFF
>TRBD1|TRBV7-9|NA|TRBJ2-3
TGTGCCAGCAGTATCGGGACAGGGGCCCTTCGGGATACGCAGTATTTT
CASSIGTGALRDTQYF
>TRBD1|TRBV3-1|few|TRBJ1-3
TGTGCCAGCCATGCCGGGACAGGGAGGACGGGAAACACCATATATTTT
CASHAGTGRTGNTIYF
>NA|TRBV20-1|few|TRBJ1-2
TGCAGTGCTAGTGGACACACCTCATTTGAGGGCTACACCTTC
CSASGHTSFEGYTF
>NA|TRBV12-3/TRBV12-4|few|TRBJ1-2
TGTGCCAGCAGTCAAGCAAAAGGGGGCTACACCTTC
CASSQAKGGYTF
>NA|TRBV20-1|few|TRBJ1-2
TGCAATACTCAGGGCTACACCTTC
CNTQGYTF
>NA|TRBV28|many|TRBJ1-5
TGTGCCAGCAAAAAGGCGGGGAGCAATCAGCCCCAGCATTTT
CASKKAGSNQPQHF
>TRBD2|TRBV7-3|NA|TRBJ2-5
TGTGCCAGCAGCCAGGGACTAGCGGGACCAGAGTACTTC
CASSQGLAGPEYF
>NA|TRBV7-9|NA|TRBJ1-2
TGTGCCAGCAGCAGACCCGGGACAAAGGATGGCTACACCTTC
CASSRPGTKDGYTF
>NA|TRBV6-1|NA|TRBJ1-5
TGTGCCAGCACTTCGTATAGCAATCAGCCCCAGCATTTT
CASTSYSNQPQHF
>TRBD2|TRBV5-1|few|TRBJ2-2
TGCGCCAGCAGCTTGGCTCGGAGTCTAGCGGGCCACACCGGGGAGCTGTTTTTT
CASSLARSLAGHTGELFF
>NA|TRBV29-1|few|TRBJ1-2
TGCAGCGTTGGAACCGTAGGGGGGGACTATGGCTACACCTTC
CSVGTVGGDYGYTF
>NA|TRBV7-6|few|TRBJ2-1
TGTGCCAGCAGCCAAACATCTAGAGGGGGGGGCCCCTCCAATGAGCAGTTCTTC
CASSQTSRGGGPSNEQFF
>TRBD2|TRBV5-5|many|TRBJ2-3
TGTGCCAGCAGCTTGGGACTAGCGGGGAGCACAGATACGCAGTATTTT
CASSLGLAGSTDTQYF
>TRBD2|TRBV7-2|few|TRBJ2-1
TGTGCCAGCAGCTTGGCGGGAGCGATGGGCAATGAGCAGTTCTTC
CASSLAGAMGNEQFF